This T cell receptor beta chain was recorded in a study of response to subunit inactivated influenza vaccine. CDR1 and CDR2 (germline): GTSNPN, SVGIG (reference sequence). The CDR3 sequence is 15 residues long. Deletions cut 3 bases from V and 0 bases from J, with 15 bases between. From the RT-PCR reads, TCRdb called clonotypes with MiXCR, one entry per CDR3 protein. The sample consists of 550,000 to 650,000 distinct CDR3 sequences, about an eighth of them appearing once. The sequence derives from a man in his fifties who received an inactivated influenza vaccine. Here the sequenced sample was PBMCs from blood, taken on the day of vaccination. The chain joins TRBV30 to TRBJ2-7, with a weak D call TRBD1 (5 bases). The CDR3 DNA reads as TGTGCCTGGAGCGTTGGCAGGGTGAGCTCCTACGAGCAGTACTTC. This codes for CAWSVGRVSSYEQYF.